This T cell receptor beta chain was identified during a study of T-cell memory formation after mild COVID-19. Study as a whole: Each donor largely had its own TCR clusters.

TCRdb used MiXCR to reprocess the 5' RACE reads, holding one entry per CDR3 protein. The sample has hundreds of thousands of distinct CDR3 sequences; less than 25% are singletons. This CDR3 is built from 14 residues. V was shortened by 0 bases and J by 8 bases, with 11 bases between the two germline ends. The germline gives CDR1 SGHTA, CDR2 FQGNSA. Material: PBMCs or a T cell subset sorted from them (not recorded which). The V call is TRBV7-2, the J call TRBJ2-1; D ambiguous. This sequence was found in an adult woman who had mild COVID-19 (a few samples of this study predate the infection). Cell type and time point are not known. Here the CDR3 reads CASSLAGLLDEQFF. In nucleotides, the CDR3 is TGTGCCAGCAGCTTAGCGGGTCTCCTCGATGAGCAGTTCTTC.